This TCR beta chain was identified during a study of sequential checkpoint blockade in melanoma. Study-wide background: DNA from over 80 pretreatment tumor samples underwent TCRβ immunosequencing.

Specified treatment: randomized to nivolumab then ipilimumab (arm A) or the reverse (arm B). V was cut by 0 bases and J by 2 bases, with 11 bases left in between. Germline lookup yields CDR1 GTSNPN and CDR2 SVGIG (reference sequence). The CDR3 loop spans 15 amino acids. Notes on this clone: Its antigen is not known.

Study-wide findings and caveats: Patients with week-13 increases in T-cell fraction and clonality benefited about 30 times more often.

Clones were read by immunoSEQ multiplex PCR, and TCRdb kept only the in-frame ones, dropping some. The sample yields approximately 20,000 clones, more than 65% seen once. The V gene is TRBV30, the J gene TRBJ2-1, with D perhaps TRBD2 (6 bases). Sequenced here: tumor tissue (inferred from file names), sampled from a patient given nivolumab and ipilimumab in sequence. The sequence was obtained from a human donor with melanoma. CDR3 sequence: CAWSVGGHPYNEQFF. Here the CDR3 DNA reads TGTGCCTGGAGTGTGGGAGGACACCCCTACAATGAGCAGTTCTTC.